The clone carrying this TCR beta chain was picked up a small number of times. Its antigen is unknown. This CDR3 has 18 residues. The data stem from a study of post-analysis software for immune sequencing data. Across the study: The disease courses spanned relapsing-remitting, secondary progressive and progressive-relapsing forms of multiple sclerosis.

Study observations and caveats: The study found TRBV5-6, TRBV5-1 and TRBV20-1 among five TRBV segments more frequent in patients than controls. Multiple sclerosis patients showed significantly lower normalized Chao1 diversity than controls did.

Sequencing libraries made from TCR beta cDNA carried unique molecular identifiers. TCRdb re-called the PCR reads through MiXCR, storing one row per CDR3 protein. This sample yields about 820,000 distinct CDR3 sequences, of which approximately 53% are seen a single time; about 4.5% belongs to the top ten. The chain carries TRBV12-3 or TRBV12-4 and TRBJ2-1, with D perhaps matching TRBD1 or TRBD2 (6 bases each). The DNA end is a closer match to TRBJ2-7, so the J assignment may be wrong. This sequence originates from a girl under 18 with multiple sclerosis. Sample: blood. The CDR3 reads CASSLGAGRGRSYNEQYF. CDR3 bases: TGTGCCAGCAGTTTAGGGGCGGGTCGGGGGCGCTCCTACAATGAGCAGTACTTC.